The rows below give T cell receptor beta chains drawn from one sample of a study of blood T cell repertoires in COVID-19. TCRdb's table, derived via immunoSEQ multiplex PCR, lists solely in-frame clones and lacks some. The sample consists of about 170,000 clones, around four fifths of them appearing once. Sequencing input: peripheral blood. The receptor source for this set is a woman of 80 years or more with acute or convalescent COVID-19. Both conserved end residues are part of each CDR3. D genes are given only for firm matches. Expanded clones get a size class; other rows say once, few or many, or leave the size out.

. | TRBD2 | TRBJ2-7 | TRBV5-6 | CASSTVGSGRAGEQYF | TGTGCCAGCAGCACGGTAGGTAGCGGGAGGGCCGGCGAGCAGTACTTC
. | TRBD2 | TRBJ2-1 | TRBV2 | CASSERSSGFYNEQFF | TGTGCCAGCAGTGAACGTTCTAGCGGCTTTTACAATGAGCAGTTCTTC
. | . | TRBJ1-5 | TRBV27 | CASSLTSTQPQHF | TGTGCCAGCAGTTTAACTAGTACTCAGCCCCAGCATTTT
. | . | TRBJ1-1 | TRBV28 | CASRSNDLNTEAFF | TGTGCCAGCAGATCCAACGACTTGAACACTGAAGCTTTCTTT
. | . | TRBJ1-1 | TRBV18 | CASSPNRPGTEAFF | TGTGCCAGCTCACCCAATAGGCCGGGGACTGAAGCTTTCTTT
. | TRBD1 | TRBJ1-1 | TRBV28 | CASSPTGVTTEAFF | TGTGCCAGCAGTCCGACAGGGGTGACCACTGAAGCTTTCTTT
. | . | TRBJ1-1 | TRBV19 | CASTVMEDTEAFF | TGTGCCAGTACTGTGATGGAGGACACTGAAGCTTTCTTT
. | . | TRBJ1-1 | TRBV9 | CASSVEGVLNTEAFF | TGTGCCAGCAGCGTAGAAGGAGTCCTGAACACTGAAGCTTTCTTT
. | . | TRBJ1-3 | TRBV7-9 | CASSFGVYGNTIYF | TGTGCCAGCAGCTTCGGGGTATATGGAAACACCATATATTTT
few | . | TRBJ1-4 | TRBV19 | CASKGENEKLFF | TGTGCCAGTAAGGGGGAGAATGAAAAACTGTTTTTT
. | TRBD2 | TRBJ2-1 | TRBV7-6 | CASSLEREGRGEQFF | TGTGCCAGCAGCTTAGAGAGGGAGGGCCGAGGTGAGCAGTTCTTC
. | . | TRBJ1-1 | TRBV6-1 | CASIMGPPTEAFF | TGTGCCAGCATCATGGGGCCTCCCACTGAAGCTTTCTTT